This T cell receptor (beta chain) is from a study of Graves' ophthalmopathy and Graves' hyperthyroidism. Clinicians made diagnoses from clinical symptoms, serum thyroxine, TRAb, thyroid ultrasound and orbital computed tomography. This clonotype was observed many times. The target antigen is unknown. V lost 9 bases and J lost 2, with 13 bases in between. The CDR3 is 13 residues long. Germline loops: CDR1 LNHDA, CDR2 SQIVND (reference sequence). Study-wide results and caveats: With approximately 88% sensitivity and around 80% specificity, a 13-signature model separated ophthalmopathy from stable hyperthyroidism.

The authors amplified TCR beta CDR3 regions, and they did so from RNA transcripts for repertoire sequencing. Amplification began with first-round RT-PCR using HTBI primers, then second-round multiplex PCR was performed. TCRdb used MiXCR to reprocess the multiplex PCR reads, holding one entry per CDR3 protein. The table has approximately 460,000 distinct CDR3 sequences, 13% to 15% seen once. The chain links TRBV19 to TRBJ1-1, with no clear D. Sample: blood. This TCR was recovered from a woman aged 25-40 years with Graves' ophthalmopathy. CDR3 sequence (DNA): TGTGCCAGCAGCATCGGGGTAAACACTGAAGCTTTCTTT. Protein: CASSIGVNTEAFF.